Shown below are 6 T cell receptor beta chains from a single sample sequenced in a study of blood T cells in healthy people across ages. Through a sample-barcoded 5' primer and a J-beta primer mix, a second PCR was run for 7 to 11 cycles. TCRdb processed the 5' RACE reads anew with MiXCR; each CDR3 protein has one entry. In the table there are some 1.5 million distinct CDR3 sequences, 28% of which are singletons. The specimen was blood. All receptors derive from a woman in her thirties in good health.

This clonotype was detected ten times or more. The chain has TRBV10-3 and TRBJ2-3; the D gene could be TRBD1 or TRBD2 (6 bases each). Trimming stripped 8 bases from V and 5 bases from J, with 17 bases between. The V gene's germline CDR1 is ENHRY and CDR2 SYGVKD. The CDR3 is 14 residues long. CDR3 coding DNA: TGTGCCATCCGCGGGGACCAAGGGGGAGATACGCAGTATTTT. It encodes CAIRGDQGGDTQYF.

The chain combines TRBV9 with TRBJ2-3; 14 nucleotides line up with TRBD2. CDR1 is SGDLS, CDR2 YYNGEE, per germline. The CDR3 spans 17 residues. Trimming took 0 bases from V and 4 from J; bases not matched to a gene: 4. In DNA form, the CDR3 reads TGTGCCAGCAGCGTAGTTGGGACTAGCGGGAGTGCAGATACGCAGTATTTT. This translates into CASSVVGTSGSADTQYF. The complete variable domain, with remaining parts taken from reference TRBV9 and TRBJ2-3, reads DSGVTQTPKHLITATGQRVTLRCSPRSGDLSVYWYQQSLDQGLQFLIQYYNGEERAKGNILERFSAQQFPDLHSELNLSSLELGDSALYFCASSVVGTSGSADTQYFGPGTRLTVL.

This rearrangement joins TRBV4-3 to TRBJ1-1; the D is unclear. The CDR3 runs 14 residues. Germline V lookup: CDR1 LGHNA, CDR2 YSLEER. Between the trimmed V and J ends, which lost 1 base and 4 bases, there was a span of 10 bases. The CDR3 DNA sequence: TGCGCCAGCAGCCAAGCAGGAGGGCTCACTGAAGCTTTCTTT. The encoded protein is CASSQAGGLTEAFF.

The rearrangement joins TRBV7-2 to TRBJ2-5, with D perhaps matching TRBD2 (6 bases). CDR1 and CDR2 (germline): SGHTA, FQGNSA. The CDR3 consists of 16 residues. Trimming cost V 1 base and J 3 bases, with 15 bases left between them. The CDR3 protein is CASSLGGGAEEETQYF. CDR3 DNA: TGTGCCAGCAGCTTAGGGGGAGGAGCGGAGGAAGAGACCCAGTACTTC.

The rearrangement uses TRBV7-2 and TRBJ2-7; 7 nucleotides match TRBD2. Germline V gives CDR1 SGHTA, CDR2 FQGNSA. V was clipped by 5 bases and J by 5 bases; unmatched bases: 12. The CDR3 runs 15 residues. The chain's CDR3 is CASSPSGGSLNEQYF. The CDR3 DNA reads TGTGCCAGCAGCCCCTCGGGCGGGAGCCTAAACGAGCAGTACTTC.

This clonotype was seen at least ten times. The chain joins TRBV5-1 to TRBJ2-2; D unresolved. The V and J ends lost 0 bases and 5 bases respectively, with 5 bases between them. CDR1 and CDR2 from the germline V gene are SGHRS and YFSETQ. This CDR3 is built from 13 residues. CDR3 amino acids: CASSLGPTGELFF. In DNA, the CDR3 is TGCGCCAGCAGCTTGGGACCGACCGGGGAGCTGTTTTTT.